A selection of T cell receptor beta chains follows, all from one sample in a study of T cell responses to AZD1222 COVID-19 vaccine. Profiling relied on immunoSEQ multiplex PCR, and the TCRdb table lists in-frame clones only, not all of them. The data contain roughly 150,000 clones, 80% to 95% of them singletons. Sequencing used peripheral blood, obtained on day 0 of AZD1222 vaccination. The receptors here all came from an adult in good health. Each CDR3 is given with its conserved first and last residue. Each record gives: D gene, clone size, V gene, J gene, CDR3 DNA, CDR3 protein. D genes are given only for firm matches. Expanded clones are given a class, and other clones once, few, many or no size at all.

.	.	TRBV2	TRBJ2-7	TGTGCCAGCAGTCCCCAGGGCAACGAGCAGTACTTC	CASSPQGNEQYF
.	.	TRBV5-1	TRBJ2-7	TGCGCCAGCAGTAAGGACGAGCAGTACTTC	CASSKDEQYF
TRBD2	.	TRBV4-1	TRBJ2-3	TGCGCCAGCAGCATAGGGACTAGCGGTAACCCAGGGAATACGCAGTATTTT	CASSIGTSGNPGNTQYF
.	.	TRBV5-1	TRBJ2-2	TGCGCCAGCAGCTTGGGTCACAGGGTTAAGACCGGGGAGCTGTTTTTT	CASSLGHRVKTGELFF
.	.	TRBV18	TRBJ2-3	TGTGCCAGCTCACCCTTAGTGGATACGCAGTATTTT	CASSPLVDTQYF
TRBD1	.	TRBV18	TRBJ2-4	TGTGCCAGCTCACGCCCGGGACAGGGGATAGCCAAAAACATTCAGTACTTC	CASSRPGQGIAKNIQYF
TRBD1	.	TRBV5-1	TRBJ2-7	TGCGCCAGCAGCGCCAGACAGGGAGCCCCCTACGAGCAGTACTTC	CASSARQGAPYEQYF
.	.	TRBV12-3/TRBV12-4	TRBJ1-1	TGTGCCAACAAACTCAGGGACACTGAAGCTTTCTTT	CANKLRDTEAFF
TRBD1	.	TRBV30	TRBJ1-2	TGTGCCTGGAGTGTAGGGCAGGGGGTTAACTATGGCTACACCTTC	CAWSVGQGVNYGYTF
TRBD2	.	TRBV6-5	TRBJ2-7	TGTGCCAGCAGCTCTAGCGGCTCCTCCTACGAGCAGTACTTC	CASSSSGSSYEQYF
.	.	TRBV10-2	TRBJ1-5	TGCGCCAGCAGTGAAAATAGCAATCAGCCCCAGCATTTT	CASSENSNQPQHF
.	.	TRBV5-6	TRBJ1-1	TGTGCCAGCAGCATCGGGACGGTGGCTGAAGCTTTCTTT	CASSIGTVAEAFF
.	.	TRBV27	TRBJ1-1	TGTGCCAGCAGTTTAAGGCAGGGGCGAGGCACTGAAGCTTTCTTT	CASSLRQGRGTEAFF
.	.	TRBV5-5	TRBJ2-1	TGTGCCAGCAGCTTGGGTAATGGAGAGCAGTTCTTC	CASSLGNGEQFF
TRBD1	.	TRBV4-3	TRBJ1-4	TGCGCCAGCAGAGGGGGCGGGAGTGAAAAACTGTTTTTT	CASRGGGSEKLFF
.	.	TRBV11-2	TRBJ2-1	TGTGCCAGCAGCTTCTCGTTGAGAGGGTACAATGAGCAGTTCTTC	CASSFSLRGYNEQFF
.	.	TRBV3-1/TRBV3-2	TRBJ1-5	TGTGCCAGCAGCCAAGGTACGGGATATCAGCCCCAGCATTTT	CASSQGTGYQPQHF
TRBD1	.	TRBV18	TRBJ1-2	TGTGCCAGCTCATCCGACAGGGACGGCTATGGCTACACCTTC	CASSSDRDGYGYTF
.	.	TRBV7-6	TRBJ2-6	TGTGCCAGCAGCTCTAGCAGCTCTGGGGCCAACGTCCTGACTTTC	CASSSSSSGANVLTF
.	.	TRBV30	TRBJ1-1	TGTGCCTGGAGTCCAGCTCGGTACGCTGAAGCTTTCTTT	CAWSPARYAEAFF
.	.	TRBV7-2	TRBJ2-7	TGTGCCAGCAGCCGCCCAGGGGTGTCCTACGAGCAGTACTTC	CASSRPGVSYEQYF
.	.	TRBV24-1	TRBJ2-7	TGTGCCACCAGTGATTTGACTAGCCACTACGAGCAGTACTTC	CATSDLTSHYEQYF
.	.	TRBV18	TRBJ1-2	TGTGCCAGCTCACCTCGGACGGACTATGGCTACACCTTC	CASSPRTDYGYTF
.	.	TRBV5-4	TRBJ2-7	TGTGCCAGCAGCGTAACAGACGAGCAGTACTTC	CASSVTDEQYF
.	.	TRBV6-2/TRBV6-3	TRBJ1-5	TGTGCCAGCAGCCGTACAGGGAACCAGCCCCAGCATTTT	CASSRTGNQPQHF
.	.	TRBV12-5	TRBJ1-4	TGTGCTAGTGGTCCAAAGGGTGGGTCGGGTGAAAAACTGTTTTTT	CASGPKGGSGEKLFF
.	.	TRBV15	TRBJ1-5	TGTGCCACCAGCAGAAAAACTGTATTTAGCAATCAGCCCCAGCATTTT	CATSRKTVFSNQPQHF
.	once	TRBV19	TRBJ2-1	TGTGCCAGTAGTATCGACGGGCGACCTCCCTACAATGAGCAGTTCTTC	CASSIDGRPPYNEQFF
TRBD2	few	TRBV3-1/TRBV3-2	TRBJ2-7	TGTGCCAGCAGCCCTCGGACTAGCGGGTTATACGAGCAGTACTTC	CASSPRTSGLYEQYF
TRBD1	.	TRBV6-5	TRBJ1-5	TGTGCCAGCAAGAGGACAGGGGGAAATCGGCCCCAGCATTTT	CASKRTGGNRPQHF
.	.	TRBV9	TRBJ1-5	TGTGCCAGCAACCGAGGGGGGGTTTTCAATCAGCCCCAGCATTTT	CASNRGGVFNQPQHF
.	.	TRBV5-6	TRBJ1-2	TGTGCCAGCAGCACCGGACAGCTTGGCTATGGCTACACCTTC	CASSTGQLGYGYTF
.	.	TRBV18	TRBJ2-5	TGTGCCAGCTCACCCGGTAGGGTTCCAGAGACCCAGTACTTC	CASSPGRVPETQYF
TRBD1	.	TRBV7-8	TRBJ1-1	TGTGCCAGCAGCTTGGGGGACAGGGACGCGCCTGAAGCTTTCTTT	CASSLGDRDAPEAFF
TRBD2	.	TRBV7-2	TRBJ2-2	TGTGCCAGCCATTACGGCCGGACTAGCTCGGCCACCGGGGAGCTGTTTTTT	CASHYGRTSSATGELFF
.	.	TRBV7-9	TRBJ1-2	TGTGCCAGCAGCCCGCGGCTACCCGACAGAGACTATGGCTACACCTTC	CASSPRLPDRDYGYTF
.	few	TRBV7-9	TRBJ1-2	TGTGCCAGCAGCCCCCAGTCTTCCGACTATGGCTACACCTTC	CASSPQSSDYGYTF
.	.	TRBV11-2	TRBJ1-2	TGTGCCAGCAGCTTAACCCGGACAGCTGACTATGGCTACACCTTC	CASSLTRTADYGYTF
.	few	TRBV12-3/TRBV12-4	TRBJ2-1	TGTGCCAGCAGTAGGGAGGAGCAGTTCTTC	CASSREEQFF
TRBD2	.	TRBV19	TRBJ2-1	TGTGCCAGTAGTACAACTAGCGGGGGGCCCTCCTACAATGAGCAGTTCTTC	CASSTTSGGPSYNEQFF